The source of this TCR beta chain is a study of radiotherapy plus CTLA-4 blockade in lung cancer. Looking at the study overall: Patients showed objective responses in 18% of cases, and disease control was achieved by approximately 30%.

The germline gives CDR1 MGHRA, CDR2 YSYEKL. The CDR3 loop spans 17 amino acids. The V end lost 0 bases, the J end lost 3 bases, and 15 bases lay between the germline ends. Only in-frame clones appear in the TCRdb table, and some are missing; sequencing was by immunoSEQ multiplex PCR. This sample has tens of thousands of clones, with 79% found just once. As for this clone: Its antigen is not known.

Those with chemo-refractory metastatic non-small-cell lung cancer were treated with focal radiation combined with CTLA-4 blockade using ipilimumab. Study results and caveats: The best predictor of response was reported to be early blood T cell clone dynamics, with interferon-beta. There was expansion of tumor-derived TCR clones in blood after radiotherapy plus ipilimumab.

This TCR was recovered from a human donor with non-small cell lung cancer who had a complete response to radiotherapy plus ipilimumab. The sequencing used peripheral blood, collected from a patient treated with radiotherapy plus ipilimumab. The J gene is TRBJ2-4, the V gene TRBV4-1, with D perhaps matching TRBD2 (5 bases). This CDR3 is CASSQDSGVRGKNIQYF. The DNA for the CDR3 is TGCGCCAGCAGCCAAGATAGTGGGGTCCGGGGCAAAAACATTCAGTACTTC.